A selection of T cell receptor beta chains follows, all from one sample in a study of CD8+CD57+ T cells in acquired aplastic anemia. TCRdb independently ran MiXCR on the reads; one entry per CDR3 protein. The sample consists of 150,000 or so distinct CDR3 sequences, 40% to 50% of them appearing once. The source material was sorted CD4+, CD8+, or CD8+CD57+ T cells (not recorded which) from PBMCs. These receptors were collected from a human donor with aplastic anemia. Both conserved end residues are part of each CDR3. A D gene is named only where the DNA matches it firmly. Part of the rows lack a size; the others show once, few, many or a class for expanded clones.

J	V	size	D	DNA	CDR3
TRBJ1-1	TRBV19	many	TRBD1	TGTGCCAGTACCCCTTTCGGACAGGGGATAGAAGCTTTCTTT	CASTPFGQGIEAFF
TRBJ1-1	TRBV4-2	NA	NA	TGTGCCAGCAGCCGAACAGGGAACACTGAAGCTTTCTTT	CASSRTGNTEAFF
TRBJ1-4	TRBV27	NA	NA	TGTGCCAGCAGTTTAGGAAGGGGGAATGAAAAACTGTTTTTT	CASSLGRGNEKLFF
TRBJ1-1	TRBV2	many	NA	TGTGCCAGCAGTTCCCGCTGGGGGGGTAACACTGAAGCTTTCTTT	CASSSRWGGNTEAFF
TRBJ2-5	TRBV14	NA	NA	TGTGCCAGCAGCCCGCTGGCTCAAGAGACCCAGTACTTC	CASSPLAQETQYF
TRBJ1-2	TRBV29-1	few	NA	TGCAGCTCCCTGGAGGGTAACTATGGCTACACCTTC	CSSLEGNYGYTF
TRBJ2-1	TRBV13	NA	NA	TGTGCCAGCAGCAGTCAATCGGGACGAAGCTACAATGAGCAGTTCTTC	CASSSQSGRSYNEQFF
TRBJ2-1	TRBV30	few	NA	TGTGCCTGGAGTGTAGGAGGATACAATGAGCAGTTCTTC	CAWSVGGYNEQFF
TRBJ2-7	TRBV28	few	TRBD1	TGTGCCAGCACCCTCTCAGGGGACAGGGGTGACGAGCAGTACTTC	CASTLSGDRGDEQYF
TRBJ2-7	TRBV7-6	NA	TRBD1	TGTGCCAGCAGCCGGGGACAGTTCTACGAGCAGTACTTC	CASSRGQFYEQYF
TRBJ1-1	TRBV9	many	NA	TGTGCCAGCAGTCGGGGAAATGAAGCTTTCTTT	CASSRGNEAFF
TRBJ2-5	TRBV12-3/TRBV12-4	many	TRBD2	TGTGCCAGCAGTTTCATAGGCGGGAGGACAGAGACCCAGTACTTC	CASSFIGGRTETQYF
TRBJ1-1	TRBV27	NA	NA	TGTGCCAGCAGTCTAGAACGGCATAGGGACACTGAAGCTTTCTTT	CASSLERHRDTEAFF
TRBJ1-1	TRBV20-1	NA	TRBD1	TGCAGTGCTAGAGGCCAGGGGGCGAAAGGAGCTGAAGCTTTCTTT	CSARGQGAKGAEAFF
TRBJ2-2	TRBV4-3	once	TRBD2	TGCGCCAGCAGCCCTAGCGGGAGCTTAACCGGGGAGCTGTTTTTT	CASSPSGSLTGELFF
TRBJ2-7	TRBV29-1	once	NA	TGCAGCGTATCGGGGTACAGCCTGGAAAAGATCACCTACGAGCAGTACTTC	CSVSGYSLEKITYEQYF
TRBJ1-1	TRBV12-3/TRBV12-4	many	NA	TGTGCCAGCAGTTTGGAGATCTTCGGCCCGGGGAGGACTGAAGCTTTCTTT	CASSLEIFGPGRTEAFF
TRBJ2-7	TRBV15	NA	NA	TGTGCCACCAGCGCGACGAGGCTCCTCGACGAGCAGTACTTC	CATSATRLLDEQYF
TRBJ2-2	TRBV14	NA	NA	TGTGCCAGCAGCCTAAATGCGGGCGGGGAGCTGTTTTTT	CASSLNAGGELFF
TRBJ1-4	TRBV6-1	NA	NA	TGTGCCAGCAGCCACGGGTTGGCGACTGAAAAACTGTTTTTT	CASSHGLATEKLFF
TRBJ1-5	TRBV12-3/TRBV12-4	many	TRBD1	TGTGCCAGCAGCCCTCTAGACAGGGGGCTTCAGCCCCAGCATTTT	CASSPLDRGLQPQHF
TRBJ1-2	TRBV7-2	NA	NA	TGTGCCAGCAGCTCTCGACAGGCATATGGCTACACCTTC	CASSSRQAYGYTF
TRBJ2-3	TRBV29-1	NA	NA	TGCAGCGTAGAGGGGTCTAGCACAGATACGCAGTATTTT	CSVEGSSTDTQYF
TRBJ2-5	TRBV7-2	many	NA	TGTGCCAGCAGCTTAGTGTCCAGGCTGCCCGCCGAGACCCAGTACTTC	CASSLVSRLPAETQYF
TRBJ2-3	TRBV5-1	many	TRBD2	TGCGCCAGCAGCTTGTACGGGAGGGGGACAGATACGCAGTATTTT	CASSLYGRGTDTQYF
TRBJ2-1	TRBV5-1	many	TRBD1	TGCGCCAGCAGCCCGGACAGGGGGAGCTCCTACAATGAGCAGTTCTTC	CASSPDRGSSYNEQFF
TRBJ2-7	TRBV7-2	many	TRBD2	TGTGCCAGCAGCTCCCTAGGGACTAGCGGGAATAACGAGCAGTACTTC	CASSSLGTSGNNEQYF
TRBJ1-2	TRBV10-3	NA	NA	TGTGCCATCAGTGAGGGGGCTAACTATGGCTACACCTTC	CAISEGANYGYTF
TRBJ1-5	TRBV19	many	NA	TGTGCCAGTAGTCTTCCCATGGGCCATTGGCCCCAGCATTTT	CASSLPMGHWPQHF
TRBJ1-2	TRBV15	NA	NA	TGTGCCACCAGCAAGGGCGGCGATAACTATGGCTACACCTTC	CATSKGGDNYGYTF
TRBJ1-1	TRBV10-3	NA	NA	TGTGCCATCAGGACCCGAACAGAGAACACTGAAGCTTTCTTT	CAIRTRTENTEAFF
TRBJ2-3	TRBV15	many	NA	TGTGCCACCAGCAGAGATGAAACAGGGATTAACACAGATACGCAGTATTTT	CATSRDETGINTDTQYF
TRBJ2-5	TRBV25-1	NA	NA	TGTGCCAGCAGCGTTTTGAGAGAGACCCAGTACTTC	CASSVLRETQYF
TRBJ1-1	TRBV24-1	NA	TRBD1	TGTGCCACCAGTATTACAGGGGGTACTGAAGCTTTCTTT	CATSITGGTEAFF
TRBJ2-1	TRBV13	many	NA	TGTGCCAGCAGCCTGACTGAAACGGGTAATGAGCAGTTCTTC	CASSLTETGNEQFF
TRBJ1-1	TRBV9	many	NA	TGTGCCAGCAGTCAAAGCGGAGGGTTGACTGAAGCTTTCTTT	CASSQSGGLTEAFF
TRBJ2-7	TRBV24-1	NA	NA	TGTGCCACCAGTGAAGGGGACTACGAGCAGTACTTC	CATSEGDYEQYF
TRBJ2-5	TRBV2	many	TRBD2	TGTGCCACCCCGGGACTAGCGGTCCGAGAGGGAACCCAGTACTTC	CATPGLAVREGTQYF
TRBJ1-1	TRBV30	NA	NA	TGTGCCTGGAGTGCCGTCTTCGTGCTGGCGAACACTGAAGCTTTCTTT	CAWSAVFVLANTEAFF
TRBJ1-2	TRBV2	NA	NA	TGTGCCAGCGTACAGATGAACTATGGCTACACCTTC	CASVQMNYGYTF
TRBJ1-6	TRBV9	NA	NA	TGTGCCAGCAGCGAGGACAGCCTAAGCTCCTATAATTCACCCCTCCACTTT	CASSEDSLSSYNSPLHF